This T cell receptor beta chain was captured in a study of quantifying T cell responses using KT2 cells. Turning to the study itself: TCR alpha and beta constant-region primers primed reverse transcription of RNA.

This clonotype occurred a few times. Unfractionated PBMC were spiked with known numbers of KT2 clone cells. In germline, CDR1 is DFQATT, CDR2 SNEGSKA (reference sequence). This CDR3 has 16 amino acids. The junction had 8 bases not matched to a gene; V was cut back by 0 bases and J by 8 bases. An oligo carrying a UMI was ligated to the cDNA 3' end. The first PCR ran approximately 4 cycles with an equimolar RC1.1 and RC1.2 beta primer mix. Using its own MiXCR run on the UMI-ligation and nested PCR reads, TCRdb lists one record per CDR3 protein. The data hold tens of thousands of distinct CDR3 sequences, with about 12% observed a single time.

The material sequenced was PBMCs spiked with cells of the T cell clone KT2. This TCR was recovered from a human donor. The chain joins TRBV20-1 to TRBJ1-6; 9 bases line up with TRBD1. The CDR3 nucleotides read TGCAGTGCTAGAGAGAACGACAGGGGGAGTTATTCACCCCTCCACTTT. It yields the protein CSARENDRGSYSPLHF.